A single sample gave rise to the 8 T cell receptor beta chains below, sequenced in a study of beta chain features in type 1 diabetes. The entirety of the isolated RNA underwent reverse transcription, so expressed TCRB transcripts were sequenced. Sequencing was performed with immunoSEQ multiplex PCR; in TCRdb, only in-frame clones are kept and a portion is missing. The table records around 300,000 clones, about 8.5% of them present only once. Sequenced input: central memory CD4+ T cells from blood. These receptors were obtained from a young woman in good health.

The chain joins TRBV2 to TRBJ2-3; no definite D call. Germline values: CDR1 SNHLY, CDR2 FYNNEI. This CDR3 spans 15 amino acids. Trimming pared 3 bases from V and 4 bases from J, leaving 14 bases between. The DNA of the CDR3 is TGTGCCAGCAGTGACGCGCTAGGAGTTGCAGATACGCAGTATTTT. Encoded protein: CASSDALGVADTQYF.

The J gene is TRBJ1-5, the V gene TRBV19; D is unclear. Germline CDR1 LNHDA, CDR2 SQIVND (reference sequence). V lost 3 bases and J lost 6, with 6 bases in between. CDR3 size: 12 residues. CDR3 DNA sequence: TGTGCCAGTAGTATTCTATCTCAGCCCCAGCATTTT. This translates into CASSILSQPQHF.

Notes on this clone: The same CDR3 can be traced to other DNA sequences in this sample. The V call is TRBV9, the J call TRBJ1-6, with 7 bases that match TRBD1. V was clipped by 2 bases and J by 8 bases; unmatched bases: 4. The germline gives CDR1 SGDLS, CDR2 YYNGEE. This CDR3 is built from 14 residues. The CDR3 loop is CASSVRDSYSPLHF. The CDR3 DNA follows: TGTGCCAGCAGCGTCCGGGACAGTTATTCACCCCTCCACTTT.

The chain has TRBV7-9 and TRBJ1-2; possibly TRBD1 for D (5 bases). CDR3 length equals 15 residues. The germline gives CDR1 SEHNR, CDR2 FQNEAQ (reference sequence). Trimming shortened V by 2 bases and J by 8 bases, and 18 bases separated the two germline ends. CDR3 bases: TGTGCCAGCAGCTTATCCCGTGGCAGGGAAAGCGGCTACACCTTC. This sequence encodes CASSLSRGRESGYTF.

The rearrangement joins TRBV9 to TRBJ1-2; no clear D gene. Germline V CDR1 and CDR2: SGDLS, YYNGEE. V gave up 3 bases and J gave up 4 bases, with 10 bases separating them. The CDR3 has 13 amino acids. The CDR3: CASSASWGYGYTF. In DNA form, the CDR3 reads TGTGCCAGCAGCGCATCTTGGGGCTATGGCTACACCTTC. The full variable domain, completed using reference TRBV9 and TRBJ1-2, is DSGVTQTPKHLITATGQRVTLRCSPRSGDLSVYWYQQSLDQGLQFLIQYYNGEERAKGNILERFSAQQFPDLHSELNLSSLELGDSALYFCASSASWGYGYTFGSGTRLTVV.

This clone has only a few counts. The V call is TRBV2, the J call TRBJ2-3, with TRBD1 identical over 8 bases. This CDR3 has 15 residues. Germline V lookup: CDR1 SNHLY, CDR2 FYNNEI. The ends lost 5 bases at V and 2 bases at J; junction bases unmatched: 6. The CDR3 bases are TGTGCCAGCAGTACCCGGGACAGGATCACAGATACGCAGTATTTT. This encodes CASSTRDRITDTQYF.

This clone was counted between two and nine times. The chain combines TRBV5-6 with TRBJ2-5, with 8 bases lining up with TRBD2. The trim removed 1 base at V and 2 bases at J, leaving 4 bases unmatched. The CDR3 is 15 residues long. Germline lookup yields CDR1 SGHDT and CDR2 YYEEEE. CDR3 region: CASSLPGTSQETQYF. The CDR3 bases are TGTGCCAGCAGCTTGCCCGGGACTAGTCAAGAGACCCAGTACTTC.

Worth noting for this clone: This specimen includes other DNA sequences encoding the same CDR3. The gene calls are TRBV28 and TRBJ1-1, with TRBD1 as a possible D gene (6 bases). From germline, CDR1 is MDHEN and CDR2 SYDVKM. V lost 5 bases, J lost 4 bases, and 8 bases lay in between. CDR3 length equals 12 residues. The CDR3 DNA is TGTGCCAGCAGTCAAGGGGGCACTGAAGCTTTCTTT. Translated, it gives CASSQGGTEAFF.